This record concerns one T cell receptor (beta chain) sequence. PCR amplification relied on 60 Vbeta primers (plus 13 Jbeta primers). Profiled with immunoSEQ multiplex PCR; TCRdb holds only in-frame clones, not every one. Its table records 80,000 or so clones. These data come from a study of cytomegalovirus exposure and HLA in healthy donors. Losses at the gene ends were 9 bases for V and 6 bases for J; bases not matched to a gene: 7. The CDR3 runs to 13 residues. The germline V gene encodes CDR1 SGHNT and CDR2 YENEEA. The sequence was obtained from a man aged 50 to 60 in good health and CMV-seropositive. The chain recombines TRBV11-3 with TRBJ2-2; 7 bases line up with TRBD1. Sequenced material: PBMCs. The CDR3 region is CASSTGVAGELFF. The CDR3, as DNA: TGTGCCAGTTCCACAGGGGTCGCCGGGGAGCTGTTTTTT.